The source of this TCR beta chain is a study of T cells in Graves' hyperthyroidism and ophthalmopathy. About the research overall: Peripheral blood sampling occurred at initial diagnosis, before any treatment.

Amplification of TCR beta CDR3 regions used RNA as the template. HTBI primers were the set used in a first-round RT-PCR of the TCR CDR3. A single record per CDR3 protein comes from TCRdb applying MiXCR to the multiplex PCR reads. The table records some 350,000 distinct CDR3 sequences, 12% to 15% of them present only once. V was pared by 3 bases and J by 7 bases, with 14 bases between. This CDR3 has 13 residues. Per germline, CDR1 SGHKS and CDR2 YYEKEE (reference sequence). This clonotype was counted ten times or more. Material: blood. This TCR was recovered from a woman between 55 and 75 years old with Graves' ophthalmopathy. This chain joins TRBV5-5 and TRBJ2-7, with a possible D match to TRBD2 (5 bases). CDR3 nucleotide sequence: TGTGCCAGCAGCTCGACACCAACGGGGGAGCAGTACTTC. This codes for CASSSTPTGEQYF.